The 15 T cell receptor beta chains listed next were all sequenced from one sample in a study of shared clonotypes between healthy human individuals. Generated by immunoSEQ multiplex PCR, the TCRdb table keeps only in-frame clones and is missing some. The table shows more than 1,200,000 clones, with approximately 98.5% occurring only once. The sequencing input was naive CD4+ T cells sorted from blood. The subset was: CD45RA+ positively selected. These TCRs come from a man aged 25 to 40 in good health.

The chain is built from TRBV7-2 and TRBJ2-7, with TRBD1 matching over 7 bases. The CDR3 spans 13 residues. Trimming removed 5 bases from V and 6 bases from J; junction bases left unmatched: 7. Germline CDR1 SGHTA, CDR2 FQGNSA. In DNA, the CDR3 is TGTGCCAGCAGCCCCCTACAGGGGACCGAGCAGTACTTC. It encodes CASSPLQGTEQYF. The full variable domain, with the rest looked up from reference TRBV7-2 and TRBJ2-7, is GAGVSQSPSNKVTEKGKDVELRCDPISGHTALYWYRQSLGQGLEFLIYFQGNSAPDKSGLPSDRFSAERTGGSVSTLTIQRTQQEDSAVYLCASSPLQGTEQYFGPGTRLTVT.

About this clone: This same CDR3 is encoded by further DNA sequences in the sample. CDR3 sequence: CSARRQETQYF. In nucleotides, the CDR3 is TGCAGTGCTAGACGGCAAGAGACCCAGTACTTC. V gene TRBV20-1 combines with J gene TRBJ2-5; D uncertain. Germline CDR1 and CDR2: DFQATT and SNEGSKA (reference sequence). The CDR3 runs 11 residues. Trimming pared 2 bases from V and 2 bases from J, leaving 3 bases between.

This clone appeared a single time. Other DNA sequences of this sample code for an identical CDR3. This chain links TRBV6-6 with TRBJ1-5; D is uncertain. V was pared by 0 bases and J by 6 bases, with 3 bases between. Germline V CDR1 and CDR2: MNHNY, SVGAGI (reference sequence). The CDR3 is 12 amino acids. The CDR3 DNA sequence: TGTGCCAGCAGTTACTCTCGTCAGCCCCAGCATTTT. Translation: CASSYSRQPQHF.

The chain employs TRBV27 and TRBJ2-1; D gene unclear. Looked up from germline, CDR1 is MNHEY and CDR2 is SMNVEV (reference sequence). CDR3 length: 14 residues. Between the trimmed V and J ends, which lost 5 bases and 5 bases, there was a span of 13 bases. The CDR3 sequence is CASSPTISNNEQFF. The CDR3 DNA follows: TGTGCCAGCAGTCCCACTATATCAAACAATGAGCAGTTCTTC.

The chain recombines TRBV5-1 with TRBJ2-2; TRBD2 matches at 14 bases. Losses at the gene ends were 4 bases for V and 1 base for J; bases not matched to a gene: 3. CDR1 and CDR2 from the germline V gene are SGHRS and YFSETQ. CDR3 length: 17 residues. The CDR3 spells CASSPGTSGGNTGELFF. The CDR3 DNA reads TGCGCCAGCAGCCCTGGGACTAGCGGGGGGAACACCGGGGAGCTGTTTTTT.

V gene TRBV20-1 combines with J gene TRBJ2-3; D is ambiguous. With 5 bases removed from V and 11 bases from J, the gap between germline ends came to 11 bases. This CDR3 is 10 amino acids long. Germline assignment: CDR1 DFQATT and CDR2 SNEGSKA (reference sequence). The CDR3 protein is CSAADPKQYF. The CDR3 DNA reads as TGCAGTGCTGCAGACCCAAAGCAGTATTTT.

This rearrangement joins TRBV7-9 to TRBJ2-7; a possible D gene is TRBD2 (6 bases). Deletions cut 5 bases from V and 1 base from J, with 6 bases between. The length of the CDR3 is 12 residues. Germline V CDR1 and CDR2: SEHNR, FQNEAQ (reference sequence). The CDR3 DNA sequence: TGTGCCAGCAGCCGGGGGTCCTACGAGCAGTACTTC. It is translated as CASSRGSYEQYF.

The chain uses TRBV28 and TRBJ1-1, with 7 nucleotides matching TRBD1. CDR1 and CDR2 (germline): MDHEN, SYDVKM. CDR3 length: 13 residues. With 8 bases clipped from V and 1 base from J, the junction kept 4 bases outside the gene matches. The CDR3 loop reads CASHQGGNTEAFF. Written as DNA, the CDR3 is TGTGCCAGCCACCAGGGGGGGAACACTGAAGCTTTCTTT.

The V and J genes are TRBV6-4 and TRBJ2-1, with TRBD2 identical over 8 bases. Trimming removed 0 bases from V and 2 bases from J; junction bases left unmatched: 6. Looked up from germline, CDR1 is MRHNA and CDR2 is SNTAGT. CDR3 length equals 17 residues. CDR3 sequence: CASSDSAAGVAYNEQFF. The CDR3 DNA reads TGTGCCAGCAGTGACTCAGCAGCGGGAGTCGCCTACAATGAGCAGTTCTTC.

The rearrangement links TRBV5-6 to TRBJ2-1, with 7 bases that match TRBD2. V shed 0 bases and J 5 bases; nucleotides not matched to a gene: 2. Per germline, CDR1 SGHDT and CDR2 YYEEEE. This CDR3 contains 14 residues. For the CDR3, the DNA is TGTGCCAGCAGCTTGGTGCGGGGGAACAATGAGCAGTTCTTC. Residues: CASSLVRGNNEQFF.

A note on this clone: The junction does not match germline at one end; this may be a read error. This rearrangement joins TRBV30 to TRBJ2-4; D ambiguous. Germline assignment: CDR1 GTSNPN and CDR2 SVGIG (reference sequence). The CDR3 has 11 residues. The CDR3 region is CAWESKSIQYF. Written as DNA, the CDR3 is TGTGCCTGGGAGAGTAAAAGCATTCAGTACTTC.

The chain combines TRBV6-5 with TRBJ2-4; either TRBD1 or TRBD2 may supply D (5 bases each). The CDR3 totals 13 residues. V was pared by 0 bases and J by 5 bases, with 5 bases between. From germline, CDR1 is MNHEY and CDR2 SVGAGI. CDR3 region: CASSYSGENIQYF. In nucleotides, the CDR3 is TGTGCCAGCAGTTACTCGGGGGAAAACATTCAGTACTTC.

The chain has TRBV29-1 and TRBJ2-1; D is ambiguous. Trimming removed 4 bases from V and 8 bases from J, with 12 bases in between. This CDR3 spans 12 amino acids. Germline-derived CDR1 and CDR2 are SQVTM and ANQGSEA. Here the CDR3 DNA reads TGCAGCGTTGTTAGCCCGGGCGATGAGCAGTTCTTC. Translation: CSVVSPGDEQFF.

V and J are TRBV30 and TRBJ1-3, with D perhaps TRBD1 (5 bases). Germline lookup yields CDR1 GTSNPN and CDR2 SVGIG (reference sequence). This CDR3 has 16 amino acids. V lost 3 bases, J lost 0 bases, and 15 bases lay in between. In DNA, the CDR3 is TGTGCCTGGAGCTTCTATACAGGCTTCTCTGGAAACACCATATATTTT. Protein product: CAWSFYTGFSGNTIYF. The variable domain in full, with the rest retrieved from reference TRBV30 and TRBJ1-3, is SQTIHQWPATLVQPVGSPLSLECTVEGTSNPNLYWYRQAAGRGLQLLFYSVGIGQISSEVPQNLSASRPQDRQFILSSKKLLLSDSGFYLCAWSFYTGFSGNTIYFGEGSWLTVV.

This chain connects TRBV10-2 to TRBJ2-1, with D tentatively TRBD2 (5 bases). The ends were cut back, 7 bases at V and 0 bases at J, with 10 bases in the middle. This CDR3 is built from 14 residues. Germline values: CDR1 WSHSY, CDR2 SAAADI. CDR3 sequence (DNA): TGCGCCAGCATCCGGGATCCCTCCTACAATGAGCAGTTCTTC. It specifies CASIRDPSYNEQFF.